Following are 6 T cell receptor beta chains from one sample sequenced in a study of T-cell memory formation after mild COVID-19. TCRdb re-analysed the 5' RACE reads in MiXCR, keeping a single row per CDR3 protein. This sample has under 300,000 distinct CDR3 sequences, with 18% found just once. The sequenced material came from PBMCs or a T cell subset sorted from them (not recorded which). These receptor sequences come from a man aged 18 to 30 who had mild COVID-19 (a few samples of this study predate the infection). Cell type and time point are not known.

This clonotype was detected only a few times. The CDR3 loop is CASSVGGSSYEQYV. Here the CDR3 DNA reads TGTGCCAGCAGTGTGGGGGGGAGCTCCTACGAGCAGTACGTC. The chain has TRBV25-1 and TRBJ2-7; 7 bases line up with TRBD2. Trimming cost V 4 bases and J 0 bases; bases outside gene matches: 3. Germline-derived CDR1 and CDR2 are MGHDK and SYGVNS. The CDR3 has 14 amino acids.

This clonotype was counted between two and nine times. The CDR3 sequence is CASSKRWDRPQHF. CDR3 DNA sequence: TGTGCCAGCAGCAAAAGATGGGATCGACCCCAGCATTTT. J is TRBJ1-5 and V is TRBV7-2; D is unclear. The V end was cut by 5 bases, the J end by 10 bases, with 15 bases between. The V gene's germline CDR1 is SGHTA and CDR2 FQGNSA. The length of the CDR3 is 13 residues. The whole variable domain, filled in from reference TRBV7-2 and TRBJ1-5, reads GAGVSQSPSNKVTEKGKDVELRCDPISGHTALYWYRQSLGQGLEFLIYFQGNSAPDKSGLPSDRFSAERTGGSVSTLTIQRTQQEDSAVYLCASSKRWDRPQHFGDGTRLSIL.

In its sample, this clonotype was seen a few times. The V and J genes are TRBV5-1 and TRBJ2-3; 8 positions match TRBD1. Germline assignment: CDR1 SGHRS and CDR2 YFSETQ. The CDR3 runs to 12 residues. V shed 2 bases, J shed 8 bases, and the junction held 1 base outside the gene matches. CDR3 region: CASSFQGATQYF. DNA for the CDR3: TGCGCCAGCAGCTTTCAGGGGGCTACGCAGTATTTT. Full variable domain (remainder filled in from reference TRBV5-1 and TRBJ2-3): KAGVTQTPRYLIKTRGQQVTLSCSPISGHRSVSWYQQTPGQGLQFLFEYFSETQRNKGNFPGRFSGRQFSNSRSEMNVSTLELGDSALYLCASSFQGATQYFGPGTRLTVL.

This clonotype was observed a few times. The CDR3 nucleotides are TGTGCCAGCAGCGTTTCCGGGGCCTACAATCAGCCCCAGCATTTT. This codes for CASSVSGAYNQPQHF. The chain couples TRBV9 to TRBJ1-5; possible D gene TRBD1, 5 bases. The CDR3 is 15 residues long. V was trimmed by 2 bases and J by 3 bases, leaving 12 bases between them. Germline CDR1 reads SGDLS; CDR2 reads YYNGEE.

This clonotype was detected only a few times. This chain uses TRBV12-3 or TRBV12-4 with TRBJ2-3, with D hard to call. Trimming stripped 7 bases from V and 3 bases from J, with 11 bases between. CDR3 length equals 13 residues. In DNA form, the CDR3 reads TGTGCCAGCACGTTAGCAACTACAGATACGCAGTATTTT. It codes for CASTLATTDTQYF.

The V call is TRBV25-1, the J call TRBJ1-2; D perhaps matches TRBD1 (6 bases). Germline values: CDR1 MGHDK, CDR2 SYGVNS. With 4 bases removed from V and 8 bases from J, the gap between germline ends came to 14 bases. The CDR3 consists of 13 residues. CDR3 nucleotides: TGTGCCAGCAGTGTGGCAGGGGAATACGGCTACACCTTC. This sequence encodes CASSVAGEYGYTF.